Reported below is one T cell receptor beta chain. The data were obtained in a study of Tregs in tolerant kidney transplant recipients. Produced via immunoSEQ multiplex PCR; TCRdb's table is partial and in-frame only. Of tens of thousands of clones listed, approximately 93% are singletons. CDR3 length: 11 residues. The V and J ends lost 11 bases and 7 bases respectively, with 11 bases between them. Germline V gene lookup returns CDR1 SGHNT and CDR2 YENEEA. This TCR derives from a human donor who received a combined kidney and bone marrow transplant. The rearrangement joins TRBV11-3 to TRBJ2-2; tentatively, D is TRBD2 (5 bases). The sequences come from CD4+ T cells from blood, collected before the transplant. The CDR3 coding sequence is TGTGCCTCTCGTGGACTCGGGGAGCTGTTTTTT. Its protein product is CASRGLGELFF.